This T cell receptor (beta chain) is drawn from a study of tissue T cells after allogeneic stem cell transplantation. Points on this clone: Mouse gene names apply. Other nucleotide sequences from this sample produce the same CDR3.

The sample's time point: mouse harvest day 14 after allogeneic transplant. The graft held 10^6 splenic CD5+ T cells and 10^7 T-cell-depleted bone marrow cells. Sequenced by immunoSEQ multiplex PCR; TCRdb stores in-frame clones only, minus some. The table records several thousand clones, almost 40% of them present only once. The TCR was taken from a female BALB/c mouse given C57BL/6 T cells with graft-versus-host disease after an allogeneic hematopoietic cell transplant. The sequenced sample was gut tissue.

The part of the CDR3 DNA that was read is TGTGCCAGCAGTCTGTCGCAGGGAGGGTCCGACTACACC. Translation: CASSLSQGGSDYT. The CDR3, in full, reads CASSLSQGGSDYTF. The chain recombines TRBV26 with TRBJ1-2, with D possibly being TRBD1 (5 bases). The read stops 1 residue short of the end of the CDR3; the missing end is completed from the germline J gene. Between the trimmed V and J ends, which lost 0 bases and 5 bases, there was a span of 10 bases. CDR1 KGHPV and CDR2 FQNQEV come from the germline V gene (reference sequence). This CDR3 has 14 amino acids.